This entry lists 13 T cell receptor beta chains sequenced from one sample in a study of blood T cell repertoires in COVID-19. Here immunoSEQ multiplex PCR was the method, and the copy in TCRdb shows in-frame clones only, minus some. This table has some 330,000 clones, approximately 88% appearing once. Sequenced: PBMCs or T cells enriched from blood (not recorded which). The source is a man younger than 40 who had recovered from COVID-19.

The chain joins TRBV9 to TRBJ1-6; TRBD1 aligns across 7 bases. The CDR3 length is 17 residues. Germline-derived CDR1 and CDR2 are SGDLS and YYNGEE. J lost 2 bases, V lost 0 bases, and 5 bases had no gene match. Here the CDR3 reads CASSVEQGQAYNSPLHF. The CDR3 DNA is TGTGCCAGCAGCGTAGAACAGGGGCAGGCCTATAATTCACCCCTCCACTTT.

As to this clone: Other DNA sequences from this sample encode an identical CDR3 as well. The CDR3 is CAISESRGSTDTQYF. CDR3 sequence (DNA): TGTGCCATCAGTGAGTCGCGGGGCTCCACAGATACGCAGTATTTT. V and J are TRBV10-3 and TRBJ2-3, with D possibly matching TRBD2 (6 bases). Germline V gene lookup returns CDR1 ENHRY and CDR2 SYGVKD. This CDR3 is 15 amino acids long. Trimming cost V 0 bases and J 2 bases, with 9 bases left between them.

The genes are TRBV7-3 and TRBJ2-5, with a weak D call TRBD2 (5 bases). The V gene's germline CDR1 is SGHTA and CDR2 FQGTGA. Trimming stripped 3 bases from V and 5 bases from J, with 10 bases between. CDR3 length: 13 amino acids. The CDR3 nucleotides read TGTGCCAGCAGCTTCCCGGGGTCGGAGACCCAGTACTTC. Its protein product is CASSFPGSETQYF.

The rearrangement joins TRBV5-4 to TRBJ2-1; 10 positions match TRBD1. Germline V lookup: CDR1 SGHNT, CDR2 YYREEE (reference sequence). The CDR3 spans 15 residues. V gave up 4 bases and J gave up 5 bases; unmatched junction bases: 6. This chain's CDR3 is CASSKAGTGDNEQFF. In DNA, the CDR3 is TGTGCCAGCAGCAAAGCCGGGACAGGGGACAATGAGCAGTTCTTC.

Here the CDR3 reads CASSIPRGREQGSYEQYF. The CDR3 bases are TGTGCCAGTAGTATACCAAGGGGCCGCGAACAGGGGTCCTACGAGCAGTACTTC. The chain is built from TRBV19 and TRBJ2-7; TRBD1 matches 7 bases. Germline V lookup: CDR1 LNHDA, CDR2 SQIVND (reference sequence). The CDR3 totals 18 residues. V was clipped by 2 bases and J by 1 base; unmatched bases: 14.

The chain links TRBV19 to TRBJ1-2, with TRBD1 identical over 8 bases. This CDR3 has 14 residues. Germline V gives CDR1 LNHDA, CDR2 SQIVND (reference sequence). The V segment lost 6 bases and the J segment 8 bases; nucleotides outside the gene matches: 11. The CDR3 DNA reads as TGTGCCAGTAGCCTTCCGGGACAGGTTTTAGGCTACACCTTC. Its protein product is CASSLPGQVLGYTF.

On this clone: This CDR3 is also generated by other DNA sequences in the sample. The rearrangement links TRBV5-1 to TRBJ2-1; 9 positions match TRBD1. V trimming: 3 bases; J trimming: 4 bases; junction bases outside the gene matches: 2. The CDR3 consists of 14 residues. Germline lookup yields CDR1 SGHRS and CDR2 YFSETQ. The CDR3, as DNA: TGCGCCAGCAGCTCGGGACAGGGATACAATGAGCAGTTCTTC. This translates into CASSSGQGYNEQFF. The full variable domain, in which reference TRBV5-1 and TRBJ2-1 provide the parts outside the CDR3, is KAGVTQTPRYLIKTRGQQVTLSCSPISGHRSVSWYQQTPGQGLQFLFEYFSETQRNKGNFPGRFSGRQFSNSRSEMNVSTLELGDSALYLCASSSGQGYNEQFFGPGTRLTVL.

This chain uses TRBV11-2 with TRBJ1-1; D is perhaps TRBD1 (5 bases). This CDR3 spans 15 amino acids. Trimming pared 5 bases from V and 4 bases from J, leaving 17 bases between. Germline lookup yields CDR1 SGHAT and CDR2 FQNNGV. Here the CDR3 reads CASSPQGLEGTEAFF. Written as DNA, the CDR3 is TGTGCCAGCAGCCCCCAGGGTCTCGAAGGCACTGAAGCTTTCTTT.

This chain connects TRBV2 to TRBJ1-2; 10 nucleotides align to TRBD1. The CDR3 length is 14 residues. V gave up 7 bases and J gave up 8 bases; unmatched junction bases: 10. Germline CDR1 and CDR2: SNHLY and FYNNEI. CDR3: CASTSGTGVGGYTF. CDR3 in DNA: TGTGCCAGCACCTCCGGGACAGGGGTTGGAGGCTACACCTTC. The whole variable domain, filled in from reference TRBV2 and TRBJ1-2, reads EPEVTQTPSHQVTQMGQEVILRCVPISNHLYFYWYRQILGQKVEFLVSFYNNEISEKSEIFDDQFSVERPDGSNFTLKIRSTKLEDSAMYFCASTSGTGVGGYTFGSGTRLTVV.

For the CDR3, the DNA is TGTGCCAGCAGCTTGACGGTGTCAGGGGCTCGAGATACGCAGTATTTT. It is translated as CASSLTVSGARDTQYF. The chain combines TRBV5-6 with TRBJ2-3; tentative D call: TRBD1 (6 bases). CDR3 length equals 16 residues. V gave up 1 base and J gave up 5 bases, with 17 bases separating them. Germline CDR1 SGHDT, CDR2 YYEEEE.

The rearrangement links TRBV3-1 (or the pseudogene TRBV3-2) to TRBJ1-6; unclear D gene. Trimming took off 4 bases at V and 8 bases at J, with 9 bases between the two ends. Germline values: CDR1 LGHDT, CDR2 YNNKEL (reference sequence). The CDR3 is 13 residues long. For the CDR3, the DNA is TGTGCCAGCAGCCTTTGGGAGGATTCACCCCTCCACTTT. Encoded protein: CASSLWEDSPLHF.

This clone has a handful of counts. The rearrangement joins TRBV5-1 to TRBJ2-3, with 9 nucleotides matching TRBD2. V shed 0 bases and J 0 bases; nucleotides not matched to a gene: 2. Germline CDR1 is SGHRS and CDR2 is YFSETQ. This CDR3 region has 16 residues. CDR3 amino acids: CASSLVAGASTDTQYF. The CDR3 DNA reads TGCGCCAGCAGCTTGGTAGCGGGGGCCAGCACAGATACGCAGTATTTT.

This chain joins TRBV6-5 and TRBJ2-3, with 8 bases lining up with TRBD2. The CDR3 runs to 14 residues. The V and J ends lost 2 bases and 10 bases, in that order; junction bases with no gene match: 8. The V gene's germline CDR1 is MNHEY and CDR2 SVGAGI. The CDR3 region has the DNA TGTGCCAGCAGTTACGTTCGCGGGGGGTATGCGCAGTATTTT. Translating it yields CASSYVRGGYAQYF.